A single T cell receptor beta chain is shown here with its context. The antigen is not known. The data derive from a study of cytomegalovirus exposure and HLA in healthy donors. CDR1 is LGHNA and CDR2 is YNFKEQ in the germline V gene. CDR3 size: 18 residues. Trimming took 2 bases from V and 0 from J; bases not matched to a gene: 6. Assay: immunoSEQ multiplex PCR; the TCRdb copy retains only in-frame clones and omits some. The profile covers approximately 60,000 clones, with more than 80% appearing a single time and roughly 5.2% taken by the ten largest. Regarding the study as a whole: Confirmation in vitro established that a few CMV-associated chains were specific for CMV antigens.

What was sequenced was PBMCs. This sequence joins TRBV4-2 and TRBJ2-7; 14 bases map to TRBD2. The clonotype was recovered from a woman aged 18-35 years in good health and CMV-seronegative. This CDR3 reads CASSQRLAGGTSSYEQYF. In DNA, the CDR3 is TGTGCCAGCAGCCAACGACTAGCGGGGGGGACGAGCTCCTACGAGCAGTACTTC.